Below are 11 T cell receptor beta chains sequenced from a single sample in a study of T cells in Graves' hyperthyroidism and ophthalmopathy (dated by TCRdb to about 2019). Libraries were prepared through multiplex PCR. Data came from an Illumina HiSeq 2000. The TCR beta CDR3 regions were amplified from the RNA transcripts. The first round of RT-PCR for the TCR CDR3 was performed with the HTBI primer set and the Qiagen OneStep RT-PCR kit. The public sequencing data were trimmed at Q25 with fastp and processed into clonotypes with MiXCR by TCRdb, which kept only in-frame beta chains. Rows with a matching CDR3 protein are joined into one entry that keeps the most common DNA and genes. Across this sample there are about 690,000 distinct CDR3 sequences, with roughly 17% seen only once. The top ten hold around 15% of the sample. Material for sequencing was blood. Every receptor here comes from a man aged 45-65 years with Graves' hyperthyroidism.

This clonotype was found a few times. V and J are TRBV27 and TRBJ2-1; D possibly corresponds to TRBD2 (5 bases). The CDR3 totals 12 residues. Trimming stripped 6 bases from V and 14 bases from J, with 17 bases between. The germline V gene has CDR1 MNHEY and CDR2 SMNVEV (reference sequence). CDR3 residues: CASSSLGRWEFF. The CDR3 nucleotides read TGTGCCAGCAGCTCCCTGGGGAGATGGGAGTTCTTC.

The rearrangement joins TRBV25-1 to TRBJ2-7; 8 bases are a match to TRBD1. J was trimmed by 3 bases and V by 4 bases; bases with no gene match: 5. The germline V gene has CDR1 MGHDK and CDR2 SYGVNS. CDR3 length equals 14 residues. The CDR3 reads CASSVGTGIYEQYF. CDR3 nucleotide sequence: TGTGCCAGCAGTGTGGGGACAGGAATCTACGAGCAGTACTTC.

Points on this clonotype: The junction departs from the called germline gene at one end, perhaps through a read error. The rearrangement uses TRBV7-9 and TRBJ1-1, with D unresolved. The CDR3 loop spans 11 amino acids. Germline CDR1 and CDR2: SEHNR and FQNEAQ (reference sequence). This chain's CDR3 is CSSSLESEAFF. The CDR3 DNA is TGTTCCAGCAGCTTAGAGTCTGAAGCTTTCTTT.

The V call is TRBV2, the J call TRBJ2-1; TRBD1 agrees at 9 bases. After removal of 5 bases from V and 3 bases from J, the junction contained 14 bases not matched to a gene. Germline V gives CDR1 SNHLY, CDR2 FYNNEI. This CDR3 is 18 amino acids long. The CDR3 sequence is CASSLRPTGGQGYNEQFF. The CDR3 DNA is TGTGCCAGCAGTCTCCGCCCGACCGGGGGACAGGGCTACAATGAGCAGTTCTTC.

This clonotype was picked up many times. The chain combines TRBV20-1 with TRBJ2-5; TRBD2 matches 7 bases. CDR3 length: 15 residues. Germline CDR1 is DFQATT and CDR2 is SNEGSKA (reference sequence). The V and J ends lost 2 bases and 2 bases, in that order; junction bases with no gene match: 8. The CDR3 loop reads CSARILSGNQETQYF. For the CDR3, the DNA is TGCAGTGCTAGAATCCTAAGCGGGAATCAAGAGACCCAGTACTTC.

This clonotype has only a few counts. This chain connects TRBV3-1 to TRBJ2-7; D is uncertain. This CDR3 spans 11 amino acids. Germline assignment: CDR1 LGHDT and CDR2 YNNKEL (reference sequence). V gave up 6 bases and J gave up 7 bases, with 10 bases separating them. The CDR3 reads CASSRTEEQYF. CDR3 in DNA: TGTGCCAGCAGTCGGACGGAAGAGCAGTACTTC.

This sequence joins TRBV20-1 and TRBJ2-1; 7 bases fit TRBD2. V was clipped by 0 bases and J by 5 bases; unmatched bases: 7. The CDR3 length is 15 residues. The germline gives CDR1 DFQATT, CDR2 SNEGSKA (reference sequence). The CDR3 protein is CSARDLGRLDNEQFF. CDR3 bases: TGCAGTGCTAGAGATCTCGGGAGGTTGGACAATGAGCAGTTCTTC.

In this sample, this clonotype turned up many times. In DNA, the CDR3 is TGTGCCAGCAGCACGAACCCAGGGGCAGATACGCAGTATTTT. Its translation: CASSTNPGADTQYF. The V gene is TRBV14, the J gene TRBJ2-3; tentative D call: TRBD1 (6 bases). The CDR3 length is 14 residues. Germline lookup yields CDR1 SGHDN and CDR2 FVKESK. V dropped 5 bases and J dropped 4 bases, with 13 bases sitting between them.

The CDR3 DNA sequence: TGCGCCAGCAGCTCCGTGGTGGGTAGGTTTATAAGACATGAGCAGTTCTTC. Translating it yields CASSSVVGRFIRHEQFF. The rearrangement uses TRBV5-1 and TRBJ2-1; the D is unclear. Germline V gene lookup returns CDR1 SGHRS and CDR2 YFSETQ. The V and J ends lost 3 bases and 8 bases respectively, with 24 bases between them. The CDR3 runs 17 residues.

In this sample, this clonotype turned up a few times. The chain couples TRBV6-1 to TRBJ2-7, with TRBD1 as a possible D gene (6 bases). Germline assignment: CDR1 MNHNS and CDR2 SASEGT. This CDR3 is 12 amino acids long. V gave up 0 bases and J gave up 9 bases, with 9 bases separating them. CDR3: CASSEAVRGQYF. The CDR3 DNA is TGTGCCAGCAGTGAAGCGGTCAGGGGGCAGTACTTC.

This sequence joins TRBV6-1 and TRBJ1-1, with TRBD1 matching 9 bases. In germline, CDR1 is MNHNS, CDR2 SASEGT. With V trimmed by 10 bases and J by 5 bases, 8 bases remained unmatched. CDR3 size: 13 residues. Here the CDR3 DNA reads TGTGCCACCATACAGGGGGCGAATACTGAAGCTTTCTTT. Protein product: CATIQGANTEAFF.